Below, one TCR beta chain is given with its context. The antigen it recognizes is unknown. Qualities for individual bases were not recorded, and no much larger clone is one base off. The entry originates in a study of CD8+ T cells in alopecia areata (dated by TCRdb to the late 2010s). With respect to the entire study: Treated patients were enrolled in an open-label pilot trial of oral tofacitinib at 5 to 10 mg twice daily for moderate-to-severe alopecia areata. The RNA source kit depended on sample type: the PAXgene miRNA kit for fixed scalp, the miRNeasy kit for PBMCs, and the RNeasy kit for mouse skin. Patients received tofacitinib for 6 to 18 months and were then followed off drug for 6 months to check for delayed response and recurrence. In treated patients, disease severity was measured using the SALT score, which gives the percentage of scalp surface area affected. TCRbeta CDR3 regions were amplified by immunoSEQ multiplex PCR with 35 Vbeta forward and 13 Jbeta reverse primers. Scalp tissue and sorted CD4+ and CD8+ peripheral blood T cells from patchy and totalis/universalis alopecia areata patients and from healthy controls were covered by human TCRbeta sequencing. High-throughput TCRbeta sequencing was used to examine T cell clonal expansion in alopecia areata in both the C3H/HeJ mouse model and human patients. Scalp clonality was compared across normal scalp (n=4), patchy alopecia areata scalp (n=8), and alopecia totalis/universalis scalp (n=8). Biopsies were taken from tofacitinib-treated patients at baseline and at 4 and 24 weeks of treatment, and a later scalp biopsy was taken in several of the tofacitinib-treated patients. Study-level results and caveats: Tofacitinib significantly lowered scalp clonality and the number of expanded CD8+ clones among the top 100 scalp clones. Resident alphabeta T cells in normal human skin are also sequenced, complicating scalp TCR repertoire analysis, unlike mouse skin dominated by gammadelta T cells. Compared with normal scalp, lesional scalp had higher clonality and more expanded CD8+ clones, particularly in alopecia totalis/universalis, a pattern that suggests antigenic drive. Many expanded lesional clones were found to persist in scalp and blood during tofacitinib treatment, and relapse after treatment cessation may be partly explained by this persistence. Because the treated cohort was small and had only one nonresponder, larger studies are needed to examine links between baseline CD8+ expansion and response. Compared with mice, TCR sequences shared between patients were less clear, possibly partly because of HLA diversity across the patient population.

The time point label here, explained by the study, means: roughly 27 days on oral tofacitinib. Explained via the paper, the treatment or condition label denotes: oral pan-JAK inhibitor, 5-10 mg twice daily. Peripheral blood and lesional scalp punch biopsies were obtained from patients with alopecia areata. PBMCs were separated by density centrifugation and stained for CD3, CD4 and CD8, after which CD4+ and CD8+ T cells were sorted on a FACSAria. The library was obtained by the immunoSEQ multiplex PCR assay. To provide template for TCR sequencing, every sample had RNA extracted and reverse transcribed into cDNA. First-strand cDNA was synthesized with SuperScript III using a 2:1 mix of oligo-dT and random hexamers. A synthetic immune receptor repertoire was used to gauge amplification bias, and whatever bias remained was removed computationally. In the original analysis: Raw reads were preprocessed to remove errors, and CDR3 was defined according to IMGT conventions as the region from the conserved cysteine to phenylalanine. To get clonality, Shannon entropy was normalized by log2 of the number of productive unique TCRs and the result was subtracted from 1. Whether scalp clones were CD4 or CD8 was inferred by matching scalp TCRbeta sequences against CD4 and CD8 repertoires sorted from blood. TCRdb carries this immuneACCESS record with in-frame sequences only. Its versions omit some clonotypes, under half of them owing to an unresolved V gene in the studies checked, with the rest unexplained. V, J and clone size were drawn from that table, and D and trimming were deduced from the DNA. The sample table contains about 190,000 clones; only one count was recorded for about three fifths of them. Around 4.2% of the sample is in the top ten clones.

As encoded in the germline V gene, CDR1 is ENHRY while CDR2 is SYGVKD. Trimming costs V 5 bases and J 2 bases, and their ends lie 12 bases apart. From the cysteine through the phenylalanine, the CDR3 covers 14 amino acids. The retained sequence is limited to the CDR3, 42 bases, with the frame set at the first base. This sequence uses TRBV10-3 and TRBJ1-2, with a weak D call of TRBD1 (6 bases match). Sequences were derived from CD4+ T cells sorted from blood, sampled at week 4, from a patient treated with tofacitinib. The receptor was isolated from a human donor with alopecia areata. The base sequence is TGTGCCATCAGTTCTCGGACAGACAACTATGGCTACACCTTC. This codes for CAISSRTDNYGYTF.